The rows below give T cell receptor beta chains drawn from one sample of a study of shared clonotypes between healthy human individuals. Sequencing used immunoSEQ multiplex PCR; TCRdb keeps in-frame clones, though not all of them. The sample yields about 2.1 million clones, about 92% seen once. Specimen: naive CD8+ T cells from PBMCs. These receptors came from a man in his late teens or twenties in good health. Some clones in this sample may be carry-over from other donors' samples. CDR3s include the opening cysteine and the closing phenylalanine or tryptophan. D genes are given only for firm matches. Clone sizes are given selectively: once, few, many, or a class where the clone is expanded.

size	J	D	length	V	DNA	CDR3
once	TRBJ1-1	.	13	TRBV7-9	TGTGCCAGCAGCTACGCGGAGGACACTGAAGCTTTCTTT	CASSYAEDTEAFF
.	TRBJ2-1	TRBD1	16	TRBV27	TGTGCCAGCAGTTTATCGTGGGGACAGGTTGACAATGAGCAGTTCTTC	CASSLSWGQVDNEQFF
.	TRBJ1-1	.	15	TRBV7-9	TGTGCCAGCAGCGGTGGCCCGGGAATGAACACTGAAGCTTTCTTT	CASSGGPGMNTEAFF
once	TRBJ1-2	.	12	TRBV19	TGTGCGGCAACAGGGAGTAACTATGGCTACACCTTC	CAATGSNYGYTF
.	TRBJ2-7	TRBD1	16	TRBV9	TGTGCCAGCAGTCAAACCAGGGACAGTGAGACCTACGAGCAGTACTTC	CASSQTRDSETYEQYF
.	TRBJ2-3	TRBD2	17	TRBV7-2	TGTGCCAGCAGCAAAGGACTAGCGGGACAACCCACAGATACGCAGTATTTT	CASSKGLAGQPTDTQYF
.	TRBJ1-1	.	14	TRBV7-6	TGTGCCAGCAGCTTGGCGGAGGGGGGCACTGAAGCTTTCTTT	CASSLAEGGTEAFF
.	TRBJ1-1	.	13	TRBV27	TGTGCCAGCAGAGTACAGGGTTACACTGAAGCTTTCTTT	CASRVQGYTEAFF
.	TRBJ1-2	.	10	TRBV29-1	TGCAGCGCGTACGAGGGGGGCTACACCTTC	CSAYEGGYTF
.	TRBJ2-5	TRBD2	16	TRBV5-5	TGTGCCAGCAGCTTTACTAGCGGGAGGATGGGAGAGACCCAGTACTTC	CASSFTSGRMGETQYF
.	TRBJ2-7	TRBD2	15	TRBV13	TGTGCCAGCAGCTGGGGACTAGCGGGAAGCTACGAGCAGTACTTC	CASSWGLAGSYEQYF
.	TRBJ1-1	TRBD1	15	TRBV10-3	TGTGCCATCAGTTCGACAGGGACATTGAACACTGAAGCTTTCTTT	CAISSTGTLNTEAFF
.	TRBJ2-1	.	13	TRBV19	TGTGCCAGTAGTATGAGGGGTTCCGGTGAGCAGTTCTTC	CASSMRGSGEQFF
.	TRBJ2-6	.	18	TRBV7-8	TGTGCCAGCAGCTTGATGGGACACAGGCTCTCTGGGGCCAACGTCCTGACTTTC	CASSLMGHRLSGANVLTF
few	TRBJ2-7	.	13	TRBV5-6	TGTGCCAGCAGCGCGACAGGTCCCGTCGAGCAGTACTTC	CASSATGPVEQYF
.	TRBJ1-1	.	17	TRBV9	TGTGCCAGCAGCCATTCCACCGGGGACTCTTTGAACACTGAAGCTTTCTTT	CASSHSTGDSLNTEAFF
.	TRBJ1-5	.	14	TRBV27	TGTGCCAGCAGTTTTGGTCGGTTGGACCAGCCCCAGCATTTT	CASSFGRLDQPQHF
.	TRBJ1-1	.	14	TRBV19	TGTGCCAGTAGTATCACGTGGGGCAACACTGAAGCTTTCTTT	CASSITWGNTEAFF
.	TRBJ2-3	.	15	TRBV27	TGTGCCAGCAGTTCCCCGGGGCGCGGCACAGATACGCAGTATTTT	CASSSPGRGTDTQYF
.	TRBJ1-2	.	14	TRBV27	TGTGCCAGCAGTTTTGGGGATCCCGCCGGTGGCTACACCTTC	CASSFGDPAGGYTF
.	TRBJ2-7	TRBD1	13	TRBV9	TGTGCCAGCAGCCCGACAGGGGCCCACGAGCAGTACTTC	CASSPTGAHEQYF
.	TRBJ2-7	.	11	TRBV6-5	TGTGCCAGCAGTTACGGGGACAAGCAGTACTTC	CASSYGDKQYF
.	TRBJ2-3	.	15	TRBV19	TGTGCCAGTAGTCCGAGTCTGGGGCCGTCAGATACGCAGTATTTT	CASSPSLGPSDTQYF
.	TRBJ1-4	.	12	TRBV27	TGTGCCAGCAGTTCCATCGATGAAAAACTGTTTTTT	CASSSIDEKLFF
.	TRBJ2-7	TRBD2	14	TRBV6-1	TGTGCCAGCAGGGATAGACTAGCGGTATACGAGCAGTACTTC	CASRDRLAVYEQYF
.	TRBJ2-2	.	15	TRBV7-6	TGTGCCAGCAGCTTAGAGAGGGGTGGCACCGGGGAGCTGTTTTTT	CASSLERGGTGELFF
once	TRBJ2-7	TRBD2	13	TRBV7-3	TGTGCCAGCAGCTCCGGGAGGGCTAGCGAGCAGTACTTC	CASSSGRASEQYF
.	TRBJ1-2	.	14	TRBV6-1	TGTGCCACCTCAGCCCCGTGGCAGAACTATGGCTACACCTTC	CATSAPWQNYGYTF
.	TRBJ1-1	.	17	TRBV7-8	TGTGCCAGCAGCTTGGGGGGTTTAGGTGGGAAGGGCACTGAAGCTTTCTTT	CASSLGGLGGKGTEAFF
.	TRBJ2-1	TRBD1	18	TRBV5-4	TGTGCCAGCAGCACGAACCGACACGGGACAGGGGACTACAATGAGCAGTTCTTC	CASSTNRHGTGDYNEQFF
.	TRBJ2-2	.	16	TRBV27	TGTGCCAGCAGTTCCCCCAGGGTTAGGGACACCGGGGAGCTGTTTTTT	CASSSPRVRDTGELFF
.	TRBJ2-7	.	11	TRBV7-8	TGTGCCAGCAGCTGGTCCTACGAGCAGTACTTC	CASSWSYEQYF
.	TRBJ2-1	TRBD1	15	TRBV14	TGTGCCAGCAGCCAAAACAGGGGGGTCCTACATGAGCAGTTCTTC	CASSQNRGVLHEQFF
.	TRBJ2-7	TRBD1	17	TRBV2	TGTGCCAGCAGGGGGCCAGCGCCCGGGACAGGGGTCTACGAGCAGTACTTC	CASRGPAPGTGVYEQYF
.	TRBJ2-3	TRBD1	17	TRBV30	TGTGCCTGGAGTGCCCGGCTCGGACAGGGGGAATGGGATACGCAGTATTTT	CAWSARLGQGEWDTQYF
.	TRBJ2-7	TRBD2	15	TRBV7-9	TGTGCCAGCAGCTTAGCGCCTAGCGGGACCTACGAGCAGTACTTC	CASSLAPSGTYEQYF
.	TRBJ2-7	.	13	TRBV29-1	TGCAGCGTTGTGGTTCCAAGCTCCTACGAGCAGTACTTC	CSVVVPSSYEQYF
once	TRBJ2-7	TRBD2	14	TRBV5-1	TGCGCCAGCAGCGGGACTAGCATCTCCTACGAGCAGTACTTC	CASSGTSISYEQYF
.	TRBJ1-3	.	15	TRBV28	TGTGCCAGCAGCCTCCTCTCAGGGAAACGAAACACCATATATTTT	CASSLLSGKRNTIYF
.	TRBJ2-1	TRBD2	16	TRBV6-5	TGTGCCAGCAGTTATCAGGGACTAGCGGGAGTCAATGAGCAGTTCTTC	CASSYQGLAGVNEQFF
.	TRBJ2-1	.	15	TRBV19	TGTGCCAGTAGTATAGTAGCAGGGATAAACAATGAGCAGTTCTTC	CASSIVAGINNEQFF
.	TRBJ1-5	.	13	TRBV15	TGTGCCACCAGCCACGGAAACTATCAGCCCCAGCATTTT	CATSHGNYQPQHF